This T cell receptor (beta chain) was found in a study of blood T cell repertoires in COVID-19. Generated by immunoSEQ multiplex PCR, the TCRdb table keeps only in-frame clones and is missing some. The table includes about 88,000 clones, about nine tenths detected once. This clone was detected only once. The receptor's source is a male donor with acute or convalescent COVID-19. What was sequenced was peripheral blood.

The CDR3 spells CASSLTGAEKLFF. CDR3 DNA: TGTGCCAGCAGTTTGACAGGGGCTGAAAAACTGTTTTTT. The rearrangement links TRBV12-3 or TRBV12-4 to TRBJ1-4; TRBD1 agrees at 8 bases. The CDR3 runs 13 residues. J lost 7 bases, V lost 3 bases, and 1 base had no gene match.